This T cell receptor (beta chain) was sequenced in a study of CD8+ T cells in alopecia areata. Looking at the study overall: Tofacitinib was given for 6 to 18 months, then stopped for 6 months.

This clone has more than one count but fewer than ten. Sequencing used cDNA as its template, made by extracting RNA and reverse transcribing it. Repertoires were generated with immunoSEQ multiplex PCR, while TCRdb's copy carries only in-frame clones and drops some. Here the sample spans about 60,000 clones, approximately 44% being singletons. Treatment of the sample: oral pan-JAK inhibitor, 5-10 mg twice daily. The CDR3 spans 14 residues. Germline CDR1 reads SQVTM; CDR2 reads ANQGSEA. V was pared by 2 bases and J by 7 bases, with 14 bases between. This material consisted of CD8+ T cells sorted from blood, taken at approximately week 36, from a patient treated with tofacitinib. This chain uses TRBV29-1 with TRBJ2-2, with D hard to call. This TCR derives from a human donor with alopecia areata. This CDR3 reads CSVETGRTSGELFF. DNA of the CDR3: TGCAGCGTTGAAACGGGCAGAACAAGCGGGGAGCTGTTTTTT.